This TCR beta chain is drawn from a study of glioma-infiltrating T cells. Study-wide findings and caveats: Above-expected tissue-blood divergence occurred in all gliomas, most in low-grade ones.

The iRepertoire nested amplicon-rescue multiplex PCR amplified TCR alpha and beta CDR3s from RNA. From the multiplex PCR reads, TCRdb called clonotypes with MiXCR, one entry per CDR3 protein. The table lists 3,400 or so distinct CDR3 sequences, 35% to 50% of them singletons, with about half in the top ten. Comments on this clonotype: Antigen unknown. Germline is not matched at one junction end, which may reflect a read error.

CDR1 MNHEY and CDR2 SMNVEV come from the germline V gene (reference sequence). This CDR3 is 13 amino acids long. The J gene is TRBJ1-1, the V gene TRBV27; D gene unclear. Sequenced input: glioma tissue, nonneoplastic brain tissue, or PBMCs (not recorded which). The origin of this receptor is a human donor with low-grade glioma or glioblastoma, undergoing nonglioma brain surgery, or in good health (not recorded which). CDR3 in DNA: TGTGCCGGCAGCTTGACAAGGAACACTGAAGCTTTCTTT. Translating it yields CAGSLTRNTEAFF.